This TCR beta chain appears in the sequencing data of a study of blood T cell repertoires in COVID-19. About the study: Collection of acute and convalescent COVID-19 samples took place in the United States, Italy and Spain. T cells, B-cell-depleted T cells, or PBMCs supplied cDNA or gDNA.

Libraries were prepared by immunoSEQ multiplex PCR; TCRdb keeps only in-frame clonotypes and omits some of them. The data contain 100,000 to 150,000 clones, around 88% of them singletons. V was pared by 4 bases and J by 4 bases, with 7 bases of the junction left unmatched. Germline lookup yields CDR1 SGHTA and CDR2 FQGNSA. The CDR3 is 15 residues long. The chain joins TRBV7-2 to TRBJ2-1, with 7 bases matching TRBD2. The clonotype was recovered from a human donor in a cohort sampled during active COVID-19. The sequencing sample was made of peripheral blood. CDR3 nucleotide sequence: TGTGCCAGCAGCTCAGCCTCAGCGGGGTACAATGAGCAGTTCTTC. It codes for CASSSASAGYNEQFF.